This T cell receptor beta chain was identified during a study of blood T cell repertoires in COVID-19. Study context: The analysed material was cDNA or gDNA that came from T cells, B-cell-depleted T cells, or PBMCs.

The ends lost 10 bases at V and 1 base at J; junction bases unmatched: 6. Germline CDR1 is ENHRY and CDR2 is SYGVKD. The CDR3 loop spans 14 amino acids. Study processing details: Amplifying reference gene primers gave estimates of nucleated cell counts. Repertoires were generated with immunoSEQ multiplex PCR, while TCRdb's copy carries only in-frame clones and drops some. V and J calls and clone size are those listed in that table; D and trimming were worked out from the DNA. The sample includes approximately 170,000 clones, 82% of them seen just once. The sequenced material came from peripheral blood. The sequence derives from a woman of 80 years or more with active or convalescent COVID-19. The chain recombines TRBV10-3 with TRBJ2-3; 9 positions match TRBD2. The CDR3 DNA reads TGTGCCACCCGTAGCGGGAGTGGCACAGATACGCAGTATTTT. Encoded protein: CATRSGSGTDTQYF.